The 9 T cell receptor beta chains presented below share a single source sample, sequenced in a study of OX40 agonist ivuxolimab in advanced cancers. The method was immunoSEQ multiplex PCR; TCRdb's version includes in-frame clones alone and lacks a portion of them. Found here are some 80,000 clones, over 75% of them singletons; the top ten hold 0.72%. The source material was CD4+ or CD8+ T cells sorted from blood, sampled in a trial of the OX40 agonist ivuxolimab. These receptors were collected from an adult with an advanced solid tumor such as melanoma, head and neck, liver or kidney cancer.

The chain has TRBV5-6 and TRBJ2-2, with TRBD1 identical over 7 bases. CDR1 and CDR2 from the germline V gene are SGHDT and YYEEEE. This CDR3 has 14 amino acids. J was trimmed by 7 bases and V by 4 bases; bases with no gene match: 7. The CDR3 DNA follows: TGTGCCAGCAGCGGGACAGCTAAAGGCGGGGAGCTGTTTTTT. Encoded protein: CASSGTAKGGELFF.

The chain employs TRBV18 and TRBJ2-5; D unresolved. V dropped 5 bases and J dropped 5 bases, with 9 bases sitting between them. Germline values: CDR1 KGHSH, CDR2 LQKENI. This CDR3 region has 12 residues. The CDR3: CASSSNHETQYF. The CDR3 bases are TGTGCCAGCTCATCAAATCATGAGACCCAGTACTTC.

This chain links TRBV21-1 with TRBJ1-2. TRBV21-1 is a recognized pseudogene. This CDR3 region has 15 residues. CDR3 region: CASSPNGGDSYGYTF. CDR3 DNA sequence: TGTGCCAGCAGCCCCAACGGGGGGGACAGCTATGGCTACACCTTC.

The V call is TRBV6-1, the J call TRBJ1-1, with D tentatively TRBD1 (6 bases). V was clipped by 6 bases and J by 4 bases, with 12 bases between them. The CDR3 is made up of 13 amino acids. CDR1 and CDR2 (germline): MNHNS, SASEGT. The CDR3 DNA follows: TGTGCCAGCAGACAGGGAAGGGGCACTGAAGCTTTCTTT. Protein product: CASRQGRGTEAFF.

On this clone: Germline and junction disagree at one end, which may indicate a read error. The chain combines TRBV10-1 with TRBJ2-3, with D possibly called TRBD1 or TRBD2 (6 bases each). Per the germline V gene, CDR1 is WNHNN and CDR2 is SYGVQD (reference sequence). CDR3 length: 13 residues. Here the CDR3 DNA reads TGCGCCAGCAGTGAGCCCCACAGGGACTCGCTTTTTTTT. It yields the protein CASSEPHRDSLFF.

The rearrangement uses TRBV30 and TRBJ1-2; 7 positions agree with TRBD1. This CDR3 spans 13 amino acids. V lost 0 bases to trimming and J lost 6 bases; unmatched junction nucleotides: 4. Germline CDR1 and CDR2: GTSNPN and SVGIG (reference sequence). The chain's CDR3 is CAWSVGQGDGYTF. CDR3 sequence (DNA): TGTGCCTGGAGTGTAGGGCAGGGGGATGGCTACACCTTC.

This clone was found a few times. This chain joins TRBV27 and TRBJ2-1; D remains ambiguous. This CDR3 spans 14 amino acids. V gave up 2 bases and J gave up 7 bases, with 12 bases separating them. Per germline, CDR1 MNHEY and CDR2 SMNVEV (reference sequence). CDR3 sequence reads: CASSLRALGNEQFF. The CDR3 DNA is TGTGCCAGCAGTTTACGAGCGCTCGGGAATGAGCAGTTCTTC.

V and J are TRBV7-2 and TRBJ1-3; no clear D. The CDR3 is 14 amino acids. Looked up from germline, CDR1 is SGHTA and CDR2 is FQGNSA. Trimming removed 0 bases at V and 4 bases at J, with 7 bases between. Written as DNA, the CDR3 is TGTGCCAGCAGCTTAGCACAGCGAGGAAACACCATATATTTT. Amino acid sequence: CASSLAQRGNTIYF.

The rearrangement uses TRBV10-3 and TRBJ2-5; D is undetermined. V was pared by 2 bases and J by 4 bases, with 8 bases between. Germline CDR1 ENHRY, CDR2 SYGVKD. This CDR3 is 13 amino acids long. The CDR3 loop is CAISERSPETQYF. The CDR3 region has the DNA TGTGCCATCAGTGAGCGGTCGCCAGAGACCCAGTACTTC.